This T cell receptor (beta chain) was found in a study of T cell responses to AZD1222 COVID-19 vaccine. Overall study results and limits: Samples come after the peak T cell response, not at day 14. Nearly half of unique spike-specific TCRs reportedly avoided B.1.351 and B.1.1.7 mutated regions.

Trimming removed 3 bases from V and 3 bases from J, with 5 bases in between. The CDR3 runs 12 residues. Germline assignment: CDR1 MDHEN and CDR2 SYDVKM. The sample holds one count of this clone. What it binds is not known. Clones were read by immunoSEQ multiplex PCR, and TCRdb kept only the in-frame ones, dropping some. The profile covers about 62,000 clones, with 76% appearing a single time and over 12% taken by the ten largest. The specimen comprised peripheral blood, sampled on day 0 of AZD1222 vaccination. The chain has TRBV28 and TRBJ1-2; D uncertain. The TCR sequence derives from an adult in good health. This CDR3 reads CASSLKYYGYTF. The CDR3 DNA reads TGTGCCAGCAGTTTGAAGTACTATGGCTACACCTTC.